The source of this T cell receptor beta chain is a study of a mutant IDH1 vaccine in newly diagnosed glioma. Study summary: Either 4-6 weeks after radiotherapy alone or alongside temozolomide, vaccination was begun. Treated patients were roughly 62% male, roughly 38% female, mean age approximately 42 years.

Repertoires were generated with immunoSEQ multiplex PCR, while TCRdb's copy carries only in-frame clones and drops some. The sample includes about 32,000 clones, approximately 79% of them seen just once. Study findings and constraints: Pseudoprogression seemingly bore no relation to changes in top peripheral T cell clonotypes.

Regarding time point: week 35, safety follow-up. Vaccinated patients received 300 ug of mutant IDH1 20-mer peptide per dose, with topical imiquimod. In every donor, the tumor was a new WHO grade 3 or 4 IDH1-mutant, ATRX-lost astrocytoma. This CDR3 region has 10 residues. V gave up 3 bases and J gave up 6 bases, with 6 bases separating them. Germline CDR1 reads DFQATT; CDR2 reads SNEGSKA (reference sequence). On this clone: Its antigen is undetermined.

The genes are TRBV20-1 and TRBJ2-7; no reliable D call. The starting material was PBMCs, obtained from a glioma patient whose treatment included an IDH1 peptide vaccine. The sequence came from a young woman with glioma. Some clones in this sample may be carry-over from other donors' samples. This CDR3 reads CSARNGEQYF. Written as DNA, the CDR3 is TGCAGTGCTAGGAATGGCGAGCAGTACTTC.